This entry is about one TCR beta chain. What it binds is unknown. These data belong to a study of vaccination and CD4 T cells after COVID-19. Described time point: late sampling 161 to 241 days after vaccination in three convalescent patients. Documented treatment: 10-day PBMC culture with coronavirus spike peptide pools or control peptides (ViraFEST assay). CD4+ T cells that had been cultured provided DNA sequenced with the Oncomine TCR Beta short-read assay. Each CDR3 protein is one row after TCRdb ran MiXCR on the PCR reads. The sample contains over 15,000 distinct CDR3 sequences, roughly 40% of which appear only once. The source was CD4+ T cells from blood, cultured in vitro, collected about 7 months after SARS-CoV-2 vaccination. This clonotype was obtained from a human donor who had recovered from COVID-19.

The CDR3: CASSEAPGTSNEQYF. The CDR3 DNA reads TGTGCCAGCAGTGAAGCCCCCGGGACTAGTAACGAGCAGTACTTC. The chain carries TRBV2 and TRBJ2-7, with 8 bases that match TRBD2. V was pared by 0 bases and J by 5 bases, with 6 bases of the junction left unmatched. This CDR3 has 15 amino acids. Germline V lookup: CDR1 SNHLY, CDR2 FYNNEI.